Listed here are 2 T cell receptor beta chains from one sample, sequenced in a study of blood T cell repertoires in COVID-19. Measured with immunoSEQ multiplex PCR; TCRdb has only the in-frame clones, and not every one. The sample has around 200,000 clones; 86% are singletons. The sequenced sample consisted of PBMCs or T cells enriched from blood (not recorded which). These receptor sequences come from a middle-aged man with acute COVID-19.

The chain joins TRBV6-5 to TRBJ1-3; D not resolved. CDR1 is MNHEY and CDR2 is SVGAGI in the germline V gene. V gave up 2 bases and J gave up 1 base, with 9 bases separating them. The CDR3 is made up of 15 amino acids. CDR3 nucleotide sequence: TGTGCCAGCAGTTACGGGCTATTTTCTGGAAACACCATATATTTT. Amino acids: CASSYGLFSGNTIYF.

This clone was detected once. V and J are TRBV7-3 and TRBJ2-1; TRBD1 is a possible D gene (5 bases). There are 16 residues in the CDR3. CDR1 and CDR2 from the germline V gene are SGHTA and FQGTGA. Trimming removed 3 bases from V and 6 bases from J, with 18 bases in between. DNA for the CDR3: TGTGCCAGCAGCTTGGGCCGGGCAGGGCTCTCCAATGAGCAGTTCTTC. It encodes CASSLGRAGLSNEQFF.